These T cell receptor beta chains were read from a single sample in a study of cytomegalovirus exposure and HLA in healthy donors. Assay: immunoSEQ multiplex PCR; the TCRdb copy retains only in-frame clones and omits some. The table lists some 150,000 clones, roughly 79% of them singletons. The sample comprised PBMCs. Every receptor here comes from a man between 18 and 29 years old in good health and CMV-seronegative. Both conserved end residues are part of each CDR3. Each record gives: D gene, J gene, clone size, V gene, CDR3 DNA, CDR3 protein. A D gene is named only where the DNA matches it firmly. Size is omitted from some rows. Given values are once, few, many or a class for expanded clones.

D gene: NA
J gene: TRBJ1-5
clone size: NA
V gene: TRBV28
CDR3 DNA: TGTGCCAGCAGTTCCAGTGGGGCACCGTACAATCAGCCCCAGCATTTT
CDR3 protein: CASSSSGAPYNQPQHF

D gene: NA
J gene: TRBJ2-5
clone size: NA
V gene: TRBV5-4
CDR3 DNA: TGTGCCAGCAGCTTAGCGGGTTACGAGACCCAGTACTTC
CDR3 protein: CASSLAGYETQYF

D gene: NA
J gene: TRBJ1-2
clone size: few
V gene: TRBV4-3
CDR3 DNA: TGCGCCAGCAGCCAAGAAAGCCGTACGGGCTACACCTTC
CDR3 protein: CASSQESRTGYTF

D gene: TRBD1
J gene: TRBJ1-6
clone size: NA
V gene: TRBV5-4
CDR3 DNA: TGTGCCAGCAGCGCCGTCCCGGGACAGGGGATTGATTCACCCCTCCACTTT
CDR3 protein: CASSAVPGQGIDSPLHF

D gene: NA
J gene: TRBJ1-1
clone size: NA
V gene: TRBV15
CDR3 DNA: TGTGCCACCAGCAGAGACCGGCGGGTCGACGAAGCTTTCTTT
CDR3 protein: CATSRDRRVDEAFF

D gene: NA
J gene: TRBJ1-1
clone size: NA
V gene: TRBV6-6
CDR3 DNA: TGTGCCATCAGTGGCCCCGGACAACACCAAGCTTTCTTT
CDR3 protein: CAISGPGQHQAFF

D gene: TRBD1
J gene: TRBJ1-1
clone size: NA
V gene: TRBV6-5
CDR3 DNA: TGTGCCAGCAGTTACCCGAGGGGGCCGGCGGGGACTGAAGCTTTCTTT
CDR3 protein: CASSYPRGPAGTEAFF

D gene: TRBD1
J gene: TRBJ1-5
clone size: few
V gene: TRBV6-5
CDR3 DNA: TGTGCCAGCAGGGGGACAGGTGGTCAGCCCCAGCATTTT
CDR3 protein: CASRGTGGQPQHF

D gene: NA
J gene: TRBJ2-5
clone size: NA
V gene: TRBV7-2
CDR3 DNA: TGTGCCAGCAGCCTAGCCGGAGAGACCCAGTACTTC
CDR3 protein: CASSLAGETQYF

D gene: NA
J gene: TRBJ1-3
clone size: NA
V gene: TRBV30
CDR3 DNA: TGTGCCTGGAGTGTACTAGGAAACACCATATATTTT
CDR3 protein: CAWSVLGNTIYF

D gene: TRBD2
J gene: TRBJ2-7
clone size: NA
V gene: TRBV29-1
CDR3 DNA: TGCAGCGTTGAATCCCCGGGGGGGCCCTACGAGCAGTACTTC
CDR3 protein: CSVESPGGPYEQYF

D gene: TRBD1
J gene: TRBJ2-7
clone size: NA
V gene: TRBV9
CDR3 DNA: TGTGCCAGCAGCCCACGGACAGGCGTCTACGAGCAGTACTTC
CDR3 protein: CASSPRTGVYEQYF

D gene: TRBD1
J gene: TRBJ1-6
clone size: NA
V gene: TRBV5-4
CDR3 DNA: TGTGCCAGCAGCACGAGGACAGGGGGCTCGGGCTCACCCCTCCACTTT
CDR3 protein: CASSTRTGGSGSPLHF

D gene: NA
J gene: TRBJ1-2
clone size: NA
V gene: TRBV5-1
CDR3 DNA: TGCGCCAGCAGCAGCCTGGGACTGTCAGAGGGCTACACCTTC
CDR3 protein: CASSSLGLSEGYTF

D gene: NA
J gene: TRBJ2-5
clone size: once
V gene: TRBV7-9
CDR3 DNA: TGTGCCAGCAGCTTCCAGGGGACAAAAGAGACCCAGTACTTC
CDR3 protein: CASSFQGTKETQYF

D gene: NA
J gene: TRBJ1-2
clone size: NA
V gene: TRBV5-1
CDR3 DNA: TGCGCCAGCAGCTCCAGCCGGCAGGGGAACTATGGCTACACCTTC
CDR3 protein: CASSSSRQGNYGYTF

D gene: NA
J gene: TRBJ1-4
clone size: NA
V gene: TRBV6-1
CDR3 DNA: TGTGCCAGCAGTGCGCGAGCAAGGGGTGAAAAACTGTTTTTT
CDR3 protein: CASSARARGEKLFF

D gene: TRBD1
J gene: TRBJ1-5
clone size: few
V gene: TRBV5-4
CDR3 DNA: TGTGCCAGCAGCTGGGACAGGGGAGGCAATCAGCCCCAGCATTTT
CDR3 protein: CASSWDRGGNQPQHF

D gene: NA
J gene: TRBJ1-4
clone size: NA
V gene: TRBV2
CDR3 DNA: TGTGCCAGCAGTCCAACAGGGAGATTATTTTTT
CDR3 protein: CASSPTGRLFF

D gene: NA
J gene: TRBJ2-5
clone size: NA
V gene: TRBV5-1
CDR3 DNA: TGCGCCAGCAGCTTCGAGGGCGAGTACCAAGAGACCCAGTACTTC
CDR3 protein: CASSFEGEYQETQYF

D gene: NA
J gene: TRBJ1-2
clone size: NA
V gene: TRBV28
CDR3 DNA: TGTGCCAGCAGCCCGCGCGGAATGGGAGGCTATGGCTACACCTTC
CDR3 protein: CASSPRGMGGYGYTF

D gene: TRBD1
J gene: TRBJ2-2
clone size: NA
V gene: TRBV27
CDR3 DNA: TGTGCCAGCAGCGACAAAAGGGGGCCCGGGGAGCTGTTTTTT
CDR3 protein: CASSDKRGPGELFF

D gene: NA
J gene: TRBJ1-5
clone size: NA
V gene: TRBV27
CDR3 DNA: TGTGCCAGCAGTTTTTCAGGCTTTAATCAGCCCCAGCATTTT
CDR3 protein: CASSFSGFNQPQHF

D gene: TRBD1
J gene: TRBJ1-2
clone size: once
V gene: TRBV5-5
CDR3 DNA: TGTGCCAGCAGCTTAGGACAGGGTAACTATGGCTACACCTTC
CDR3 protein: CASSLGQGNYGYTF

D gene: TRBD1
J gene: TRBJ1-4
clone size: NA
V gene: TRBV18
CDR3 DNA: TGTGCCAGCTCACCACCCCTACTCAAAACAGGGGGAAGGAGTGAAAAACTGTTTTTT
CDR3 protein: CASSPPLLKTGGRSEKLFF

D gene: TRBD1
J gene: TRBJ1-5
clone size: NA
V gene: TRBV5-6
CDR3 DNA: TGTGCCAGCAGATCCGGGACAGGCAATCAGCCCCAGCATTTT
CDR3 protein: CASRSGTGNQPQHF

D gene: TRBD2
J gene: TRBJ2-1
clone size: NA
V gene: TRBV29-1
CDR3 DNA: TGCAGCGCCTCGGGACTAGCGGGGGGAACCTACAATGAGCAGTTCTTC
CDR3 protein: CSASGLAGGTYNEQFF

D gene: TRBD1
J gene: TRBJ1-4
clone size: NA
V gene: TRBV10-1
CDR3 DNA: TGCGCCAGCGGGACAGGGATGACTCTGTTTTTT
CDR3 protein: CASGTGMTLFF

D gene: NA
J gene: TRBJ2-2
clone size: NA
V gene: TRBV27
CDR3 DNA: TGTGCCAGCAGATTAAATCGGTTTCCGAACACCGGGGAGCTGTTTTTT
CDR3 protein: CASRLNRFPNTGELFF

D gene: TRBD1
J gene: TRBJ1-1
clone size: NA
V gene: TRBV27
CDR3 DNA: TGTGCCAGCAGGGCGGGACAGCGGAACACTGAAGCTTTCTTT
CDR3 protein: CASRAGQRNTEAFF

D gene: TRBD1
J gene: TRBJ2-2
clone size: NA
V gene: TRBV7-6
CDR3 DNA: TGTGCCAGCAGTTCCCCGGGACAGGGAATTCACGGGGAGCTGTTTTTT
CDR3 protein: CASSSPGQGIHGELFF

D gene: TRBD2
J gene: TRBJ2-2
clone size: NA
V gene: TRBV5-1
CDR3 DNA: TGCGCCAGCAGGCCCAACGGGGGGACGGGCGGGGAGCTGTTTTTT
CDR3 protein: CASRPNGGTGGELFF

D gene: NA
J gene: TRBJ2-3
clone size: NA
V gene: TRBV9
CDR3 DNA: TGTGCCAGCAGCGTAGGCGGAACTACAGATACGCAGTATTTT
CDR3 protein: CASSVGGTTDTQYF

D gene: NA
J gene: TRBJ1-1
clone size: NA
V gene: TRBV7-6
CDR3 DNA: TGTGCCAGCAGCTTGTACAGGAACACTGAAGCTTTCTTT
CDR3 protein: CASSLYRNTEAFF

D gene: TRBD1
J gene: TRBJ1-1
clone size: NA
V gene: TRBV7-2
CDR3 DNA: TGTGCCAGCAGCTTAGTGGGACAGGGGGGCACTGAAGCTTTCTTT
CDR3 protein: CASSLVGQGGTEAFF

D gene: NA
J gene: TRBJ1-2
clone size: few
V gene: TRBV7-2
CDR3 DNA: TGTGCCAGCAGCCAAGAAAACCAGGGAGGGGCCTATGGCTACACCTTC
CDR3 protein: CASSQENQGGAYGYTF

D gene: TRBD1
J gene: TRBJ1-3
clone size: NA
V gene: TRBV6-5
CDR3 DNA: TGTGCCAGCAGAAACGACAGGGGCGTAGGAAACACCATATATTTT
CDR3 protein: CASRNDRGVGNTIYF

D gene: NA
J gene: TRBJ1-1
clone size: NA
V gene: TRBV18
CDR3 DNA: TGTGCCAGCTCACCTCTTCAGGGTGAAGCTTTCTTT
CDR3 protein: CASSPLQGEAFF

D gene: NA
J gene: TRBJ1-1
clone size: NA
V gene: TRBV6-5
CDR3 DNA: TGTGCCAGCAGTTACTCGCTATACACTGAAGCTTTCTTT
CDR3 protein: CASSYSLYTEAFF

D gene: TRBD1
J gene: TRBJ2-6
clone size: NA
V gene: TRBV5-1
CDR3 DNA: TGCGCCAGCAGCTTGGGGGACAGGGTTGGGGCCAACGGCCTGACTTTC
CDR3 protein: CASSLGDRVGANGLTF

D gene: TRBD1
J gene: TRBJ1-4
clone size: NA
V gene: TRBV7-9
CDR3 DNA: TGTGTCAGCAGCTACCCGGACAGGGGTGAGGAAAAACTGTTTTTT
CDR3 protein: CVSSYPDRGEEKLFF

D gene: NA
J gene: TRBJ2-3
clone size: NA
V gene: TRBV4-1
CDR3 DNA: TGCGCCAGCAGCCTGGAGAGCCGACCAAACACAGATACGCAGTATTTT
CDR3 protein: CASSLESRPNTDTQYF

D gene: NA
J gene: TRBJ1-6
clone size: NA
V gene: TRBV6-1
CDR3 DNA: TGTGCCAGCACCACTAAGGAGGATAATTCACCCCTCCACTTT
CDR3 protein: CASTTKEDNSPLHF

D gene: NA
J gene: TRBJ1-1
clone size: once
V gene: TRBV5-1
CDR3 DNA: TGCGCCAGCAGCTTGGAGTTTGAGGTCGGCACTGAAGCTTTCTTT
CDR3 protein: CASSLEFEVGTEAFF

D gene: TRBD1
J gene: TRBJ1-2
clone size: NA
V gene: TRBV28
CDR3 DNA: TGTGCCAGCAGTTCTGGACAGGGGAATGGCTACACCTTC
CDR3 protein: CASSSGQGNGYTF

D gene: NA
J gene: TRBJ1-4
clone size: NA
V gene: TRBV6-5
CDR3 DNA: TGTGCCTCCAAGGGACAAATAGCAACTAATGAAAAACTGTTTTTT
CDR3 protein: CASKGQIATNEKLFF

D gene: TRBD2
J gene: TRBJ2-3
clone size: NA
V gene: TRBV7-9
CDR3 DNA: TGTGCCAGCAGCTCGCGGGGGGGGGACACAGATACGCAGTATTTT
CDR3 protein: CASSSRGGDTDTQYF

D gene: TRBD2
J gene: TRBJ2-5
clone size: NA
V gene: TRBV5-1
CDR3 DNA: TGCGCCAGCAGCTTGGGCGGGAGAGAGACCCAGTACTTC
CDR3 protein: CASSLGGRETQYF